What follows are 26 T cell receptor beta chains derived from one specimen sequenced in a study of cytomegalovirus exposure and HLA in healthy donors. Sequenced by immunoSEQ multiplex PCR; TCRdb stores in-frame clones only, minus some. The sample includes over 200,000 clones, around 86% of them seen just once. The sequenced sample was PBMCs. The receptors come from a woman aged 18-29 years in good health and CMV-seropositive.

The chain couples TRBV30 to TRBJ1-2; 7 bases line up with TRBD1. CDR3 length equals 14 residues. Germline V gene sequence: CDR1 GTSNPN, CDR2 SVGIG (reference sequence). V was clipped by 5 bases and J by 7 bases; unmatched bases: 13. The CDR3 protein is CAWGLRQGTIGYTF. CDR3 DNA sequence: TGTGCCTGGGGACTCCGACAGGGAACGATTGGCTACACCTTC.

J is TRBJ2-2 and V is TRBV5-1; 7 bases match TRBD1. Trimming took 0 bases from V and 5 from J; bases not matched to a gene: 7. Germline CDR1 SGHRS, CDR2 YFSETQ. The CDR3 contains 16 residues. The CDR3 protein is CASSLDPGQITGELFF. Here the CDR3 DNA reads TGCGCCAGCAGCTTGGATCCGGGACAGATAACCGGGGAGCTGTTTTTT.

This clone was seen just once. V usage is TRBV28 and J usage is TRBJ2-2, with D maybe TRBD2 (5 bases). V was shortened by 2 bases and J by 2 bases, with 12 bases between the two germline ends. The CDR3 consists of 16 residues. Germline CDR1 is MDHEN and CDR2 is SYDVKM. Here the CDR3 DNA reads TGTGCCAGCAGTTTAACGGGAAGTTTAAACACCGGGGAGCTGTTTTTT. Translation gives CASSLTGSLNTGELFF.

This CDR3 is CASSQGQGSIYGYTF. The DNA of the CDR3 is TGCGCCAGCAGCCAAGGACAGGGGAGTATCTATGGCTACACCTTC. The chain carries TRBV5-1 and TRBJ1-2; 9 bases line up with TRBD1. CDR3 size: 15 residues. The germline V gene encodes CDR1 SGHRS and CDR2 YFSETQ. The trim removed 4 bases at V and 4 bases at J, leaving 8 bases unmatched.

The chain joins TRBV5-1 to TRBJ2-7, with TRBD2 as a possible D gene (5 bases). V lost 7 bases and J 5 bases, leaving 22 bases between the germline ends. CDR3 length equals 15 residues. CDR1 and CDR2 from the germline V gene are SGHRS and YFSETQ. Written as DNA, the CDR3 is TGCGCCAGCGACCCAAACGGGAAAGGGTACAACGAGCAGTACTTC. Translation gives CASDPNGKGYNEQYF.

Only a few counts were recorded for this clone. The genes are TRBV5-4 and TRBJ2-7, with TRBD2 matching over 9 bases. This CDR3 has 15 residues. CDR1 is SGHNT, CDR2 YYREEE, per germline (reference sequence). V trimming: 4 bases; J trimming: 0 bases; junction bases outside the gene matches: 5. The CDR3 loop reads CASSGGLASSYEQYF. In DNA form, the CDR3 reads TGTGCCAGCAGCGGCGGACTAGCGAGCTCCTACGAGCAGTACTTC.

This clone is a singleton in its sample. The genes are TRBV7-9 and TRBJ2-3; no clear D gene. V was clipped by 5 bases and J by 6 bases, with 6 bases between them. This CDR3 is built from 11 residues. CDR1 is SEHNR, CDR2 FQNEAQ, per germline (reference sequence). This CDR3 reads CASSSPDTQYF. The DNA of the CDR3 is TGTGCCAGCAGCAGCCCGGATACGCAGTATTTT.

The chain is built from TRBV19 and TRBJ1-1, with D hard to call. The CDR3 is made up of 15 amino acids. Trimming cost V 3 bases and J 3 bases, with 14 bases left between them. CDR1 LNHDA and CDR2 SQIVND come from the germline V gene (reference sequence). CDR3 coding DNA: TGTGCCAGTAGTATCGGGAGGGTTGCTTACACTGAAGCTTTCTTT. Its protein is CASSIGRVAYTEAFF.

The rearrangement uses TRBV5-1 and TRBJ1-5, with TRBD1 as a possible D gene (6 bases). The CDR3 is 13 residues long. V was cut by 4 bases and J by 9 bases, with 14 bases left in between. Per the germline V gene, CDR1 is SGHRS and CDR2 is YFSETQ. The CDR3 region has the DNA TGCGCCAGCAGCGAGAGGGGGGGTGGGCCCCAGCATTTT. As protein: CASSERGGGPQHF.

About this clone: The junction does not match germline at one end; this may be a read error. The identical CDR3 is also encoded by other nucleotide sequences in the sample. The CDR3 sequence: CASSLDREITEAFF. Here the CDR3 DNA reads TGCGCCAGCAGTTTGGACAGGGAGATAACTGAAGCTTTCTTT. This rearrangement joins TRBV5-1 to TRBJ1-1; the match to TRBD1 covers 8 bases. The CDR3 is 14 amino acids. CDR1 is SGHRS, CDR2 YFSETQ, per germline.

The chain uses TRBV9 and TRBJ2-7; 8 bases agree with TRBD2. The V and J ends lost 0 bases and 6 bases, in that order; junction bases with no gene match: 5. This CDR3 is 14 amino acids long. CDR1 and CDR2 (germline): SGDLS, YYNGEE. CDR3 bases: TGTGCCAGCAGCGTAGCTACTAGCGGTGGCGAGCAGTACTTC. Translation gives CASSVATSGGEQYF.

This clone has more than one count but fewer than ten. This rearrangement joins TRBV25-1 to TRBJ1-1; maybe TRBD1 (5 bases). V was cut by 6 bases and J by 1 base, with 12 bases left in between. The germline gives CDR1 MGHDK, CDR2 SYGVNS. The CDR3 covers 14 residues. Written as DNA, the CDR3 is TGTGCCAGCAGGCGGGTGGGGGGGAACACTGAAGCTTTCTTT. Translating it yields CASRRVGGNTEAFF. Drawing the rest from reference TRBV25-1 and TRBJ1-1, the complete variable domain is EADIYQTPRYLVIGTGKKITLECSQTMGHDKMYWYQQDPGMELHLIHYSYGVNSTEKGDLSSESTVSRIRTEHFPLTLESARPSHTSQYLCASRRVGGNTEAFFGQGTRLTVV.

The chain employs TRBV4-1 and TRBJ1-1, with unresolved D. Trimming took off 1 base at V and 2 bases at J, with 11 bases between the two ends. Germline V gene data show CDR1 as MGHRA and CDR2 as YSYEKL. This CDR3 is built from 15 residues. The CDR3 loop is CASSQGPNKNTEAFF. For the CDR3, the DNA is TGCGCCAGCAGCCAAGGGCCAAACAAAAACACTGAAGCTTTCTTT.

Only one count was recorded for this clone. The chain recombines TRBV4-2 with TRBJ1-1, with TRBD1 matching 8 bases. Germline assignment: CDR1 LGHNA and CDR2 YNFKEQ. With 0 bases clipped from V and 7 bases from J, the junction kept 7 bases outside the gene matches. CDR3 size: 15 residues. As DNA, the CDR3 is TGTGCCAGCAGCCAAGAGGACAGGGTTGCTGGTGAAGCTTTCTTT. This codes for CASSQEDRVAGEAFF.

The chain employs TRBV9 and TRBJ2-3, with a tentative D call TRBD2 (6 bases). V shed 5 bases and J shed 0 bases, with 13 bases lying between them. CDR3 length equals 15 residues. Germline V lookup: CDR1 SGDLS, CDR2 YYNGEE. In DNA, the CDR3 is TGTGCCAGCAGGCCGGGGGTTTTCAGCACAGATACGCAGTATTTT. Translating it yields CASRPGVFSTDTQYF.

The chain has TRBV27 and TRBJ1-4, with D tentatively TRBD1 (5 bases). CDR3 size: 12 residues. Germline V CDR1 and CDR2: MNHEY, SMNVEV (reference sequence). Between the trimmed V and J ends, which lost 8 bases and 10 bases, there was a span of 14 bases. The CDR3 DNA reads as TGTGCCAGCTGGGGCCCGGGGGGAAAACTGTTTTTT. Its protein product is CASWGPGGKLFF.

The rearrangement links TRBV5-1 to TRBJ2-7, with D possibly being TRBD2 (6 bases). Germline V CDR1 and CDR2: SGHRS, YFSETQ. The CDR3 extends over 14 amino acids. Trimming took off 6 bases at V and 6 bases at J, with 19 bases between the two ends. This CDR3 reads CASTPRWGESEQYF. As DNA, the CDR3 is TGCGCCAGCACCCCCAGGTGGGGGGAGAGCGAGCAGTACTTC.

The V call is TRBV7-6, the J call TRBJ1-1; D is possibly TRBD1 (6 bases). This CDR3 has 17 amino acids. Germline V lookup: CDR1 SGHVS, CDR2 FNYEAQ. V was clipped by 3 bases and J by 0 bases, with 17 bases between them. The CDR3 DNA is TGTGCCAGCAGCTTCACCGGGACACGACACCTGAACACTGAAGCTTTCTTT. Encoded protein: CASSFTGTRHLNTEAFF.

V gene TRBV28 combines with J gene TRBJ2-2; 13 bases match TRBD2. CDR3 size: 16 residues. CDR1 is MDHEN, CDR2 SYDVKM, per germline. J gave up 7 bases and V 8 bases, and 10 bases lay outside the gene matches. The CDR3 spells CASGLAGAPGNGELFF. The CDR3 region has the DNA TGTGCCAGCGGACTAGCGGGAGCCCCCGGTAACGGGGAGCTGTTTTTT.

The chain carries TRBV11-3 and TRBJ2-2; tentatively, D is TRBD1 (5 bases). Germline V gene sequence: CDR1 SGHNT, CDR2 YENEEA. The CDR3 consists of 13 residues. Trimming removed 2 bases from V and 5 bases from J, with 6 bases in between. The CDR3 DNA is TGTGCCAGCAGCTTAAGGGGAACCGGGGAGCTGTTTTTT. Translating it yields CASSLRGTGELFF. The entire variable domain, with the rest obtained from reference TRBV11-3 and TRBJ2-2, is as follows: EAGVVQSPRYKIIEKKQPVAFWCNPISGHNTLYWYLQNLGQGPELLIRYENEEAVDDSQLPKDRFSAERLKGVDSTLKIQPAELGDSAVYLCASSLRGTGELFFGEGSRLTVL.

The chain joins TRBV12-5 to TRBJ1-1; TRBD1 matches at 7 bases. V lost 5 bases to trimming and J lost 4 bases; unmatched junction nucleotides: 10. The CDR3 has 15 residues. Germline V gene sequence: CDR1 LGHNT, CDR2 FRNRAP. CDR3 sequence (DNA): TGTGCTAGTGGTAGGGAGACAGGGTTTGGCACTGAAGCTTTCTTT. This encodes CASGRETGFGTEAFF.

The CDR3 DNA reads as TGTGCCAGCAGAGGACAGGAATATAGCAATCAGCCCCAGCATTTT. Translation gives CASRGQEYSNQPQHF. V and J are TRBV6-1 and TRBJ1-5; 7 positions agree with TRBD1. The CDR3 is made up of 15 amino acids. Germline trimming cut 6 bases from V and 0 bases from J; bases unmatched to any gene: 5. Germline values: CDR1 MNHNS, CDR2 SASEGT.

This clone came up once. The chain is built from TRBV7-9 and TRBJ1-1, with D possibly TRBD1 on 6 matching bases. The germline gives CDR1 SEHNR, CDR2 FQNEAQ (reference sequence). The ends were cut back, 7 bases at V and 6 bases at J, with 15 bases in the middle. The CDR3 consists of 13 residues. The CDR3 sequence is CASTWGPTPEAFF. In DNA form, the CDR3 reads TGTGCCAGCACCTGGGGGCCGACCCCTGAAGCTTTCTTT. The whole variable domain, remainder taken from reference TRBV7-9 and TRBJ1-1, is DTGVSQNPRHKITKRGQNVTFRCDPISEHNRLYWYRQTLGQGPEFLTYFQNEAQLEKSRLLSDRFSAERPKGSFSTLEIQRTEQGDSAMYLCASTWGPTPEAFFGQGTRLTVV.

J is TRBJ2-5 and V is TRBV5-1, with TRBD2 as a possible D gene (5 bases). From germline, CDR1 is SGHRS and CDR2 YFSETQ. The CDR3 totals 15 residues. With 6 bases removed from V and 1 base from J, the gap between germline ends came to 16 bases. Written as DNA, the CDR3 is TGCGCCAGCACCTTTACACCGGGGAGCCAAGAGACCCAGTACTTC. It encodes CASTFTPGSQETQYF.

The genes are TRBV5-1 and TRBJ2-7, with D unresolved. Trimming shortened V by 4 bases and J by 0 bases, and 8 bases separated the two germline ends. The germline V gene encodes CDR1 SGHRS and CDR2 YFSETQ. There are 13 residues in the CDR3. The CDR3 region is CASSVRHSYEQYF. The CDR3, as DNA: TGCGCCAGCAGCGTTAGACACTCCTACGAGCAGTACTTC.

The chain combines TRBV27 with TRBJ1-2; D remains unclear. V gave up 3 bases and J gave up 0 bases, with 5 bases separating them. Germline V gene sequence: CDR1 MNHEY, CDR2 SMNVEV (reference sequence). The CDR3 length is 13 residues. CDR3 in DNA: TGTGCCAGCAGTTTCGGTCCTAACTATGGCTACACCTTC. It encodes CASSFGPNYGYTF.